The present T cell receptor (beta chain) was sequenced within a study of blood T cells in healthy people across ages (dated by TCRdb to about 2015). A note on the overall study: Template switching captured roughly one uniquely barcoded TCR beta cDNA molecule per two T cells in model experiments. The study measured age-related changes in TCR beta repertoire diversity using deep sequencing normalized with unique cDNA molecular identifiers. The donors were split into four age groups: young (average about 15 years), middle-aged (roughly 42), aged (roughly 65) and long-lived (82). To avoid experimental bias, donors of different ages were distributed randomly across sequencing lanes. Using the same blood draw, the study looked at two additional independent replicas of 1 million unique cDNA reads for two donors, one aged 18 to 30 and the other aged 80 or older. The paper's findings and limits, for the study overall: Estimates of total diversity from one million sequenced T cells were regarded as lower bounds and underestimates. Because donor CMV infection status was unknown, age-related changes in expanded clonotypes were potentially confounded. Bulk unsorted PBMC profiling prevented conclusive comparison of naive and antigen-experienced compartments. There was a strong correlation between observed TCR beta diversity and the percentage of naive T cells measured by flow cytometry. Observed TCR beta diversity per million T cells fell roughly linearly with age, and a significant reduction was already apparent by age roughly 40. Compared with the aged group, the long-lived group had more naive CD4+ T cells, fewer expanded clones and increased TCR diversity, a pattern suggesting age selection.

The library came from 5' RACE. Sequenced using an Illumina HiSeq 2500. The second PCR ran for roughly 6 to 11 cycles and used a J-beta primer mix along with a sample-barcoded 5' primer. A unique molecular identifier was introduced onto each TCR beta cDNA molecule by a template-switch 5' adaptor carrying 12 random nucleotides. Each sample yielded at least 2.5 million CDR3-containing paired-end reads. The Mint cDNA synthesis kit, primed by a TRBC-specific oligonucleotide, was used to synthesize first-strand cDNA from all RNA. Following uracil-DNA glycosylase treatment, all cDNA underwent a first 18-cycle PCR with the universal primers M1SS and BC2_uni_R. The paper's processing steps were these. For normalization, 1 million high-quality reads were randomly selected from each sample, with every read carrying a distinct molecular identifier. Instead of being binned into consensus sequences, reads that shared molecular identifiers were thrown out. MiTCR, with a Q25 quality threshold and the strictest error-elimination algorithm, was used for CDR3 identification, clonotype clustering and error correction. Lower-bound total TCR beta diversity was estimated with a nonparametric unseen species model using Euler transformation. In-frame beta chains were kept once TCRdb had trimmed the public reads at Q25 with fastp and called clones with MiXCR. Each entry is one CDR3 protein sequence, shown with its most common DNA and genes. For this entry, the V and J calls and clone size follow TCRdb and not the study's own pipeline. The sample profile shows some 1.5 million distinct CDR3 sequences; under 55% of them were found once. The ten largest clones add up to over 3.5% of the sample.

Donors were approximately 42 systemically healthy Caucasian individuals from Russia aged roughly 6 to 95 years. Around 10 milliliters of peripheral blood were drawn from each donor into EDTA-treated Vacutainer tubes. Ficoll-Paque density-gradient centrifugation was used to isolate PBMCs, with at least 6.5 million per sample. Total RNA, at least 6 micrograms per sample, was extracted from PBMCs with Trizol reagent. Naive CD45RAhigh/CD27high T cell percentages were measured by flow cytometry on a PBMC aliquot from every donor. V is cut by 5 bases and J by 10 bases, and the space between the germline ends is 9 bases. As encoded in the germline V gene (reference sequence), CDR1 is LGHDT while CDR2 is YNNKEL. Taken from cysteine to phenylalanine, the CDR3 has 12 residues. The entry retains the CDR3 DNA only, 36 bases that are in frame from base 1. Only one count was recorded for this clonotype. Its antigen target is currently unknown. Qualities for individual bases were not recorded, and no much larger clone is one base off.

This receptor was taken from a woman aged 18-29 years in good health. The sequencing sample was made of blood. The chain is assembled from TRBV3-1 and TRBJ1-6, with no confident D gene call. The DNA sequence is as follows: TGTGCCAGCAGCGACCCCGTATCACCCCTCCACTTT. Translated, it gives CASSDPVSPLHF.